The 24 T cell receptor beta chains listed next were all sequenced from one sample in a study of T cells in localized non-small cell lung cancer. Measured with immunoSEQ multiplex PCR; TCRdb has only the in-frame clones, and not every one. The table has tens of thousands of clones, 86% seen once. Source: peripheral blood, taken before any cancer treatment. These receptors were obtained from a male donor older than 55 with stage III squamous cell lung carcinoma.

The chain recombines TRBV7-3 with TRBJ2-1; 7 nucleotides align to TRBD2. Germline V gene lookup returns CDR1 SGHTA and CDR2 FQGTGA. This CDR3 comprises 16 residues. V was pared by 0 bases and J by 9 bases, with 11 bases of the junction left unmatched. The CDR3 DNA is TGTGCCAGCAGCTTAACGGAAGGACTAGGCATGGGTGAGCAGTTCTTC. This gives the protein CASSLTEGLGMGEQFF. Together with reference TRBV7-3 and TRBJ2-1, the CDR3 gives the full variable domain: GAGVSQTPSNKVTEKGKYVELRCDPISGHTALYWYRQSLGQGPEFLIYFQGTGAADDSGLPNDRFFAVRPEGSVSTLKIQRTERGDSAVYLCASSLTEGLGMGEQFFGPGTRLTVL.

This sequence joins TRBV18 and TRBJ1-5, with a weak D call TRBD1 (6 bases). V was pared by 3 bases and J by 2 bases, with 14 bases between. The CDR3 runs to 16 residues. Germline CDR1 reads KGHSH; CDR2 reads LQKENI. CDR3 DNA: TGTGCCAGCTCACCTTACAGGGATGGGGGCAATCAGCCCCAGCATTTT. It encodes CASSPYRDGGNQPQHF.

The chain is built from TRBV21-1 and TRBJ2-5; TRBD1, the table's D call, was not compared with the DNA. TRBV21-1 is a pseudogene segment. The CDR3 covers 11 residues. The CDR3 bases are TGTGCCAGCTGGCAGTCCCCCGCCCGGTACTTC. It codes for CASWQSPARYF.

This rearrangement joins TRBV19 to TRBJ1-6; no clear D gene. The CDR3 is 15 amino acids. V was pared by 5 bases and J by 7 bases, with 15 bases between. Germline CDR1 LNHDA, CDR2 SQIVND (reference sequence). Here the CDR3 reads CASSALGRQNSPLHF. The DNA of the CDR3 is TGTGCCAGTAGTGCGCTTGGACGGCAAAATTCACCCCTCCACTTT.

The genes are TRBV21-1 and TRBJ1-4; the listed D gene, TRBD1, was not tested against the DNA. TRBV21-1 is annotated as a pseudogene. The length of the CDR3 is 14 residues. The CDR3: CASVPGQGDEKLFF. For the CDR3, the DNA is TGTGCCAGCGTTCCGGGACAGGGGGATGAAAAACTGTTTTTT.

Written as DNA, the CDR3 is TGTGCCAGCAGCGTCGGGACTAGCGGGAGTTACGAGACCCAGTACTTC. Protein sequence: CASSVGTSGSYETQYF. The gene calls are TRBV9 and TRBJ2-5; TRBD2 matches 14 bases. V was clipped by 2 bases and J by 5 bases; unmatched bases: 5. The CDR3 has 16 amino acids. Germline-derived CDR1 and CDR2 are SGDLS and YYNGEE.

The chain carries TRBV5-6 and TRBJ1-2; D gene unclear. Germline CDR1 SGHDT, CDR2 YYEEEE. V gave up 4 bases and J gave up 8 bases, with 15 bases separating them. This CDR3 has 13 amino acids. The CDR3 nucleotides are TGTGCCAGCAGCGACGAAATCCAGTTGGGCTACACCTTC. Translation gives CASSDEIQLGYTF.

This chain uses TRBV2 with TRBJ2-3, with 7 bases aligning to TRBD2. The CDR3 length is 14 residues. The V gene end was trimmed by 5 bases and the J gene end by 5 bases; junction bases not matched to a gene: 7. Germline V lookup: CDR1 SNHLY, CDR2 FYNNEI. The CDR3 nucleotides are TGTGCCAGCAGTCTGACTAGCTACGAAGATACGCAGTATTTT. It is translated as CASSLTSYEDTQYF.

The chain couples TRBV5-4 to TRBJ2-3, with D possibly matching TRBD1 (5 bases). Germline V gives CDR1 SGHNT, CDR2 YYREEE (reference sequence). The ends were cut back, 4 bases at V and 3 bases at J, with 12 bases in the middle. The CDR3 consists of 14 residues. DNA of the CDR3: TGTGCCAGCAGCCCGCAGGGTGGGACAGATACGCAGTATTTT. Protein: CASSPQGGTDTQYF.

The sample holds a few counts of this clone. The chain employs TRBV27 and TRBJ2-1; D is possibly TRBD2 (6 bases). CDR3 size: 16 residues. Per germline, CDR1 MNHEY and CDR2 SMNVEV (reference sequence). V shed 7 bases and J shed 2 bases, with 18 bases lying between them. DNA for the CDR3: TGTGCCAGCACTCCCCGGGGCAGGGAGGCCTACAATGAGCAGTTCTTC. Translating it yields CASTPRGREAYNEQFF.

This clone turned up a few times. V gene TRBV15 combines with J gene TRBJ1-5; no clear D gene. V lost 0 bases, J lost 0 bases, and 21 bases lay in between. The CDR3 sequence is 20 residues long. Per the germline V gene, CDR1 is LNHNV and CDR2 is YYDKDF (reference sequence). CDR3 amino acids: CATSRDSSVTASYSNQPQHF. In DNA, the CDR3 is TGTGCCACCAGCAGAGATTCGTCAGTCACCGCTTCCTATAGCAATCAGCCCCAGCATTTT.

This clone was seen a handful of times. The chain joins TRBV12-5 to TRBJ1-2; D call uncertain. V lost 1 base and J lost 4, with 10 bases in between. The CDR3 sequence is 14 residues long. Germline V gene data show CDR1 as LGHNT and CDR2 as FRNRAP. The CDR3 loop is CASGLAGRPYGYTF. The CDR3 DNA reads as TGTGCTAGTGGTTTGGCCGGACGTCCCTATGGCTACACCTTC.

The chain recombines TRBV18 with TRBJ2-5; a possible D gene is TRBD1 (5 bases). Germline assignment: CDR1 KGHSH and CDR2 LQKENI. The CDR3 loop spans 13 amino acids. V lost 0 bases and J lost 3, with 5 bases in between. The CDR3 here is CASSPPTEETQYF. The CDR3 DNA is TGTGCCAGCTCACCACCGACAGAAGAGACCCAGTACTTC.

This chain uses TRBV5-1 with TRBJ2-3; possibly TRBD1 or TRBD2 for D (6 bases each). CDR3 length: 14 amino acids. Germline V gene data show CDR1 as SGHRS and CDR2 as YFSETQ. V was clipped by 4 bases and J by 2 bases, with 11 bases between them. The CDR3 nucleotides read TGCGCCAGCAGCGCGGGACAAAACACAGATACGCAGTATTTT. It specifies CASSAGQNTDTQYF.

This clone has a handful of counts. The genes are TRBV5-6 and TRBJ2-1; tentatively, D is TRBD1 (6 bases). The CDR3 sequence is 13 residues long. V was cut by 5 bases and J by 4 bases, with 10 bases left in between. The germline V gene encodes CDR1 SGHDT and CDR2 YYEEEE. The CDR3: CASRFRGYNEQFF. The CDR3 DNA sequence: TGTGCCAGCAGATTCAGGGGATACAATGAGCAGTTCTTC.

The chain is built from TRBV9 and TRBJ1-1, with TRBD1 identical over 7 bases. V was pared by 0 bases and J by 5 bases, with 7 bases of the junction left unmatched. CDR1 is SGDLS and CDR2 is YYNGEE in the germline V gene. This CDR3 contains 15 residues. The CDR3 DNA follows: TGTGCCAGCAGCGTAGATCCAGGGGGAGGGACTGAAGCTTTCTTT. Translation: CASSVDPGGGTEAFF. Looking up the rest from reference TRBV9 and TRBJ1-1 gives the full variable domain: DSGVTQTPKHLITATGQRVTLRCSPRSGDLSVYWYQQSLDQGLQFLIQYYNGEERAKGNILERFSAQQFPDLHSELNLSSLELGDSALYFCASSVDPGGGTEAFFGQGTRLTVV.

The chain is built from TRBV7-3 and TRBJ2-5; tentatively, D is TRBD1 or TRBD2 (7 bases each). CDR1 SGHTA and CDR2 FQGTGA come from the germline V gene. V lost 5 bases and J lost 5, with 15 bases in between. CDR3 size: 14 residues. This CDR3 is CASSEQGGTETQYF. CDR3 nucleotides: TGTGCCAGCAGCGAGCAGGGGGGGACGGAGACCCAGTACTTC.

This clone has just one count. This sequence joins TRBV5-1 and TRBJ1-1, with 7 positions matching TRBD1. The V and J ends lost 4 bases and 3 bases, in that order; junction bases with no gene match: 9. The CDR3 has 15 residues. From germline, CDR1 is SGHRS and CDR2 YFSETQ. The CDR3 region is CASSPRQGGDTEAFF. CDR3 sequence (DNA): TGCGCCAGCAGCCCACGACAGGGTGGAGACACTGAAGCTTTCTTT.

V is TRBV5-8 and J is TRBJ2-3, with 13 bases identical to TRBD2. The trim removed 3 bases at V and 6 bases at J, leaving 7 bases unmatched. CDR1 SGHTS and CDR2 YDEGEE come from the germline V gene. This CDR3 has 16 amino acids. CDR3: CASSYWTSGGRDTQYF. The CDR3 region has the DNA TGTGCCAGCAGCTACTGGACTAGCGGGGGCAGGGATACGCAGTATTTT.

In its sample, this clone was seen many times. This rearrangement joins TRBV5-4 to TRBJ2-1, with D perhaps assigned TRBD1 or TRBD2 (5 bases each). There are 13 residues in the CDR3. CDR1 and CDR2 from the germline V gene are SGHNT and YYREEE (reference sequence). Deletions cut 5 bases from V and 8 bases from J, with 14 bases between. This chain's CDR3 is CASRYLGVDEQFF. The CDR3 nucleotides read TGTGCCAGCAGATATTTGGGGGTTGATGAGCAGTTCTTC.

The CDR3 loop is CASSLRVPPDLRSGPEETQYF. CDR3 bases: TGTGCCAGCAGCTTAAGGGTTCCCCCAGACTTGCGCTCGGGACCTGAAGAGACCCAGTACTTC. The chain is built from TRBV7-3 and TRBJ2-5; D possibly uses TRBD1 or TRBD2 (5 bases each). V gave up 1 base and J gave up 3 bases, with 30 bases separating them. The length of the CDR3 is 21 residues. Germline V gene lookup returns CDR1 SGHTA and CDR2 FQGTGA.

The chain links TRBV7-2 to TRBJ2-1; 9 nucleotides agree with TRBD1. The CDR3 is made up of 13 amino acids. The germline gives CDR1 SGHTA, CDR2 FQGNSA. With 6 bases clipped from V and 8 bases from J, the junction kept 5 bases outside the gene matches. DNA of the CDR3: TGTGCCAGCAGTTCCGGGGACAGGGATGAGCAGTTCTTC. Its translation is CASSSGDRDEQFF.

The CDR3 DNA reads TGTGCCAGCAGTGACCCGGATTATGGCTACACCTTC. Translating it yields CASSDPDYGYTF. This chain links TRBV6-4 with TRBJ1-2, with D uncertain. CDR3 length: 12 residues. Trimming took 2 bases from V and 5 from J, leaving 6 bases between them. The germline CDR1 and CDR2 sequences are MRHNA and SNTAGT.

The chain couples TRBV28 to TRBJ1-1; D perhaps matches TRBD1 (6 bases). Deletions cut 4 bases from V and 5 bases from J, with 11 bases between. There are 13 residues in the CDR3. Germline V lookup: CDR1 MDHEN, CDR2 SYDVKM. The CDR3 region is CASSSLGGTEAFF. The CDR3 region has the DNA TGTGCCAGCAGTTCATTAGGGGGTACTGAAGCTTTCTTT.